These 30 T cell receptor beta chains were sequenced from one sample in a study of CD8+ T cells in alopecia areata. RNA extraction and reverse transcription yielded cDNA as sequencing template. The data were produced by immunoSEQ multiplex PCR, yet TCRdb's version contains in-frame clones alone and is incomplete. The table has 110,000 to 150,000 clones, around 60% seen once. The sequences come from CD4+ T cells sorted from blood, collected at week 0. These receptors originate from a human donor with alopecia areata.

The V and J genes are TRBV6-6 and TRBJ2-7; D remains ambiguous. The germline V gene has CDR1 MNHNY and CDR2 SVGAGI (reference sequence). V lost 8 bases, J lost 4 bases, and 3 bases lay in between. The CDR3 has 9 amino acids. The CDR3 spells CASGYEQYF. In DNA, the CDR3 is TGTGCCAGCGGATACGAGCAGTACTTC.

This chain connects TRBV29-1 to TRBJ2-6; a possible D gene is TRBD2 (5 bases). The V gene's germline CDR1 is SQVTM and CDR2 ANQGSEA. CDR3 length: 15 residues. The V end was cut by 1 base, the J end by 0 bases, with 7 bases between. CDR3 nucleotide sequence: TGCAGCGTTGAAGTGGCGGGCTCTGGGGCCAACGTCCTGACTTTC. The encoded protein is CSVEVAGSGANVLTF.

The V call is TRBV5-1, the J call TRBJ1-3; D call uncertain. Germline assignment: CDR1 SGHRS and CDR2 YFSETQ. The CDR3 loop spans 16 amino acids. The V gene lost 4 bases and the J gene lost 1 base, with 15 bases spanning the gap. The CDR3 DNA follows: TGCGCCAGCAGCGTCGGGCCCGGCGCGTCTGGAAACACCATATATTTT. This codes for CASSVGPGASGNTIYF.

The table lists this clone with a few counts. The rearrangement joins TRBV6-5 to TRBJ1-5; D ambiguous. This CDR3 spans 15 amino acids. Germline CDR1 is MNHEY and CDR2 is SVGAGI. Between the trimmed V and J ends, which lost 5 bases and 4 bases, there was a span of 15 bases. The CDR3 here is CASSARTALNQPQHF. Here the CDR3 DNA reads TGTGCCAGCAGTGCCCGGACGGCCCTAAATCAGCCCCAGCATTTT.

The chain joins TRBV5-1 to TRBJ2-7, with D perhaps matching TRBD1 (6 bases). V shed 0 bases and J shed 2 bases, with 9 bases lying between them. Per the germline V gene, CDR1 is SGHRS and CDR2 is YFSETQ. The CDR3 loop spans 14 amino acids. DNA of the CDR3: TGCGCCAGCAGCTTGGATCAGGGGCCCTACGAGCAGTACTTC. Its translation is CASSLDQGPYEQYF. The full variable domain, completed using reference TRBV5-1 and TRBJ2-7, is KAGVTQTPRYLIKTRGQQVTLSCSPISGHRSVSWYQQTPGQGLQFLFEYFSETQRNKGNFPGRFSGRQFSNSRSEMNVSTLELGDSALYLCASSLDQGPYEQYFGPGTRLTVT.

This rearrangement joins TRBV2 to TRBJ2-7; D is possibly TRBD1 or TRBD2 (5 bases each). V lost 5 bases, J lost 12 bases, and 20 bases lay in between. Germline-derived CDR1 and CDR2 are SNHLY and FYNNEI. This CDR3 is built from 13 residues. CDR3 nucleotide sequence: TGTGCCAGCAGTCGGGAAGGGGCTCGGTTGCTGTACTTC. Its protein product is CASSREGARLLYF.

V gene TRBV5-1 combines with J gene TRBJ2-7, with D uncertain. Per germline, CDR1 SGHRS and CDR2 YFSETQ. Trimming stripped 2 bases from V and 5 bases from J, with 11 bases between. This CDR3 has 13 amino acids. The CDR3 DNA reads as TGCGCCAGCAGCTTAACGAGTCTTCACGAGCAGTACTTC. Protein sequence: CASSLTSLHEQYF.

The chain joins TRBV15 to TRBJ1-2, with D perhaps TRBD1 (5 bases). V was cut by 6 bases and J by 8 bases, with 19 bases left in between. The CDR3 length is 14 residues. Germline V gives CDR1 LNHNV, CDR2 YYDKDF (reference sequence). CDR3 nucleotide sequence: TGTGCCACCAGTGCCGACAGTACCTGGAAGGGCTACACCTTC. This encodes CATSADSTWKGYTF. Based on the CDR3 plus reference TRBV15 and TRBJ1-2, the full variable domain is DAMVIQNPRYQVTQFGKPVTLSCSQTLNHNVMYWYQQKSSQAPKLLFHYYDKDFNNEADTPDNFQSRRPNTSFCFLDIRSPGLGDTAMYLCATSADSTWKGYTFGSGTRLTVV.

The chain employs TRBV4-3 and TRBJ1-1, with 8 bases that match TRBD1. There are 13 residues in the CDR3. Germline CDR1 and CDR2: LGHNA and YSLEER. V dropped 5 bases and J dropped 8; count of bases not matched to a gene: 7. CDR3: CASSVQGGSEAFF. CDR3 bases: TGCGCCAGCAGCGTACAGGGGGGGTCAGAAGCTTTCTTT.

This clone appeared a single time. J is TRBJ1-2 and V is TRBV30; weak D call: TRBD1 (5 bases). The germline V gene encodes CDR1 GTSNPN and CDR2 SVGIG (reference sequence). This CDR3 is built from 13 residues. V was pared by 4 bases and J by 4 bases, with 13 bases between. This CDR3 reads CAWKGGGSYGYTF. The CDR3 DNA sequence: TGTGCCTGGAAGGGTGGGGGTAGCTATGGCTACACCTTC.

This clone occurred many times. Here the CDR3 reads CASSLGSTNYGYTF. The DNA of the CDR3 is TGTGCCAGCAGCTTAGGCAGCACTAACTATGGCTACACCTTC. This chain connects TRBV7-2 to TRBJ1-2; D is unclear. Per germline, CDR1 SGHTA and CDR2 FQGNSA. This CDR3 region has 14 residues. Trimming cost V 1 base and J 0 bases, with 6 bases left between them.

This chain uses TRBV29-1 with TRBJ1-1, with D maybe TRBD1 (5 bases). This CDR3 contains 12 residues. Germline-derived CDR1 and CDR2 are SQVTM and ANQGSEA. CDR3 protein: CATRVGGTEAFF. CDR3 DNA sequence: TGCGCTACGCGGGTGGGGGGCACTGAAGCTTTCTTT.

The CDR3 sequence is CSVDEGGMNTEAFF. CDR3 nucleotide sequence: TGCAGCGTTGATGAGGGGGGCATGAACACTGAAGCTTTCTTT. The rearrangement joins TRBV29-1 to TRBJ1-1; the D gene is possibly TRBD1 (6 bases). Trimming shortened V by 3 bases and J by 0 bases, and 11 bases separated the two germline ends. CDR1 and CDR2 (germline): SQVTM, ANQGSEA. This CDR3 comprises 14 residues.

This clone came up a few times. The chain couples TRBV2 to TRBJ2-1; 12 nucleotides align to TRBD1. The CDR3 consists of 14 residues. V shed 5 bases, J shed 10 bases, and the junction held 6 bases outside the gene matches. Germline V lookup: CDR1 SNHLY, CDR2 FYNNEI. The CDR3 reads CASSPGTGGNEQFF. CDR3 DNA sequence: TGTGCCAGCAGTCCTGGGACAGGGGGCAACGAGCAGTTCTTC.

This clone was picked up one time. The chain combines TRBV19 with TRBJ2-5; D remains ambiguous. Germline CDR1 is LNHDA and CDR2 is SQIVND (reference sequence). V was clipped by 0 bases and J by 2 bases, with 1 base between them. The CDR3 totals 12 residues. CDR3 nucleotides: TGTGCCAGTAGTATAGATCAAGAGACCCAGTACTTC. The encoded protein is CASSIDQETQYF.

This clone was observed a handful of times. The rearrangement joins TRBV28 to TRBJ1-1; D gene unclear. CDR1 and CDR2 from the germline V gene are MDHEN and SYDVKM. The CDR3 loop spans 12 amino acids. CDR3 nucleotide sequence: TGTGCGATCCGAGACCAGGACACTGAAGCTTTCTTT. It translates to CAIRDQDTEAFF.

This clone was observed many times. V usage is TRBV30 and J usage is TRBJ1-1; D is unresolved. The CDR3 is 12 residues long. V lost 0 bases to trimming and J lost 6 bases, with 8 bases between them. CDR1 GTSNPN and CDR2 SVGIG come from the germline V gene (reference sequence). The CDR3 DNA follows: TGTGCCTGGAGTGTTCGAGGGCCTGAAGCTTTCTTT. This gives the protein CAWSVRGPEAFF.

The chain is built from TRBV25-1 and TRBJ2-5; D perhaps matches TRBD1 (6 bases). V was pared by 3 bases and J by 2 bases, with 13 bases between. CDR3 size: 15 residues. Germline V gives CDR1 MGHDK, CDR2 SYGVNS. The DNA for the CDR3 is TGTGCCAGCAGTGACCCGGCTCAGGGGCAAGAGACCCAGTACTTC. Its translation is CASSDPAQGQETQYF.

The chain couples TRBV2 to TRBJ1-1; the match to TRBD1 covers 8 bases. This CDR3 is 12 amino acids long. Germline V gene lookup returns CDR1 SNHLY and CDR2 FYNNEI. Unmatched junction bases numbered 3, after V lost 7 bases and J lost 5 bases. The CDR3 spells CASTGGDTEAFF. The DNA for the CDR3 is TGTGCCAGCACAGGGGGCGATACTGAAGCTTTCTTT.

The V and J genes are TRBV4-2 and TRBJ2-5; 9 bases line up with TRBD1. Germline loops: CDR1 LGHNA, CDR2 YNFKEQ. The V segment lost 1 base and the J segment 6 bases; nucleotides outside the gene matches: 6. This CDR3 is built from 15 residues. CDR3 in amino acids: CASSQGGQGKKTQYF. The CDR3 nucleotides read TGTGCCAGCAGCCAAGGGGGACAGGGTAAGAAGACCCAGTACTTC.

This clone showed up just a few times. The gene calls are TRBV2 and TRBJ2-7, with TRBD1 as a possible D gene (5 bases). Trimming stripped 8 bases from V and 4 bases from J, with 6 bases between. This CDR3 comprises 10 residues. Looked up from germline, CDR1 is SNHLY and CDR2 is FYNNEI. CDR3 region: CASAGYEQYF. Written as DNA, the CDR3 is TGTGCCAGCGCAGGGTACGAGCAGTACTTC.

This clone was counted between two and nine times. This chain connects TRBV29-1 to TRBJ2-5; 8 bases agree with TRBD2. There are 13 residues in the CDR3. The V gene end was trimmed by 6 bases and the J gene end by 2 bases; junction bases not matched to a gene: 5. Germline V gives CDR1 SQVTM, CDR2 ANQGSEA. CDR3 residues: CSVGGGPQETQYF. The CDR3 nucleotides are TGCAGCGTCGGCGGGGGGCCGCAAGAGACCCAGTACTTC.

This chain uses TRBV2 with TRBJ1-1; TRBD1 is a possible D gene (5 bases). The CDR3 contains 13 residues. Germline assignment: CDR1 SNHLY and CDR2 FYNNEI. V was pared by 8 bases and J by 1 base, with 11 bases between. The CDR3 nucleotides read TGTGCCAGCGGAAGGGGTCAGAACACTGAAGCTTTCTTT. Translated: CASGRGQNTEAFF.

The rearrangement joins TRBV7-8 to TRBJ2-7; 8 bases align to TRBD1. Per the germline V gene, CDR1 is SGHVS and CDR2 is FQNEAQ. The trim removed 5 bases at V and 4 bases at J, leaving 7 bases unmatched. This CDR3 is 14 amino acids long. CDR3 residues: CASSLGTGSYEQYF. Here the CDR3 DNA reads TGTGCCAGCAGCCTCGGGACAGGATCTTACGAGCAGTACTTC.

The CDR3 nucleotides are TGCGCCAGCAGCGGAGTAGCGGGGCAAGAGACCCAGTACTTC. It codes for CASSGVAGQETQYF. This chain joins TRBV5-1 and TRBJ2-5, with TRBD2 identical over 8 bases. This CDR3 comprises 14 residues. J was trimmed by 2 bases and V by 4 bases; bases with no gene match: 4. Germline V CDR1 and CDR2: SGHRS, YFSETQ.

The CDR3 loop reads CAWSAGAVGYTF. The CDR3, as DNA: TGTGCCTGGAGTGCCGGGGCCGTGGGCTACACCTTC. The V call is TRBV30, the J call TRBJ1-2; perhaps TRBD1 as D (5 bases). V lost 1 base and J 8 bases, leaving 11 bases between the germline ends. CDR3 length: 12 residues. Germline V gives CDR1 GTSNPN, CDR2 SVGIG (reference sequence).

This clone was picked up a small number of times. The chain combines TRBV5-1 with TRBJ2-7; TRBD1 agrees at 9 bases. J was trimmed by 4 bases and V by 2 bases; bases with no gene match: 7. This CDR3 region has 15 residues. Germline CDR1 SGHRS, CDR2 YFSETQ. The CDR3 is CASSLLPGQGYEQYF. The CDR3 coding sequence is TGCGCCAGCAGCTTACTTCCGGGACAGGGATACGAGCAGTACTTC.

This clone occurred a few times. V gene TRBV25-1 combines with J gene TRBJ1-5, with no clear D. The CDR3 spans 10 residues. From germline, CDR1 is MGHDK and CDR2 SYGVNS. V lost 9 bases and J lost 10, with 10 bases in between. CDR3 in DNA: TGTGCCAGTCACACCAGACCCCAGCATTTT. Amino acids: CASHTRPQHF.

In its sample, this clone was seen a few times. The rearrangement links TRBV5-1 to TRBJ2-3; maybe TRBD2 (6 bases). Germline V gene data show CDR1 as SGHRS and CDR2 as YFSETQ. The CDR3 totals 16 residues. V lost 0 bases, J lost 4 bases, and 15 bases lay in between. The CDR3 here is CASSLAGSARPDTQYF. The CDR3 bases are TGCGCCAGCAGCTTGGCCGGGAGCGCCCGGCCAGATACGCAGTATTTT.

The chain links TRBV5-1 to TRBJ2-1; 8 bases are a match to TRBD1. Looked up from germline, CDR1 is SGHRS and CDR2 is YFSETQ. V lost 5 bases to trimming and J lost 7 bases; unmatched junction nucleotides: 14. CDR3 length equals 16 residues. Written as DNA, the CDR3 is TGCGCCAGCAGTGATACCGCCGGGACAGGACAGAATGAGCAGTTCTTC. Residues: CASSDTAGTGQNEQFF.